The entry that follows covers one T cell receptor (beta chain) sequence. Its antigen is still unknown. The CDR3 consists of 20 residues. Trimming cost V 0 bases and J 6 bases; bases outside gene matches: 22. In germline, CDR1 is GTSNPN, CDR2 SVGIG (reference sequence). These data belong to a study of T cells in tuberculosis. Notes on the study in general: Active tuberculosis cases were adults; controls were adolescents. Using the GMM-specific repertoire gave more than 85% accuracy versus roughly 68% with motifs.

The method was immunoSEQ multiplex PCR; TCRdb's version includes in-frame clones alone and lacks a portion of them. The data show over 20,000 clones, roughly 97% seen once. Sample: PBMCs. This receptor was obtained from a donor aged 10 to 29 with latent tuberculosis or without tuberculosis infection. The rearrangement joins TRBV30 to TRBJ2-7; 11 bases are shared with TRBD2. The CDR3 region has the DNA TGTGCCTGGAGTGTGGGACTGTCTATCATAGCGGGAGGGCTCCTTTTCGAGCAGTACTTC. This codes for CAWSVGLSIIAGGLLFEQYF.